This TCR beta chain was captured by sequencing in a study of T cells after yellow fever vaccination. Study-wide background: When fractions had low cell numbers, they were prepared with SMART-Seq v4 Ultra Low Input.

This clonotype has ten or more counts. V shed 3 bases and J shed 9 bases, with 9 bases lying between them. The CDR3 is made up of 11 amino acids. TCRdb analysed the 5' RACE reads with MiXCR anew, one entry per CDR3 protein. The sample includes 250,000 to 350,000 distinct CDR3 sequences, 7.5% to 9.5% of them seen just once. The sequence derives from a man aged 18 to 30 who received the YFV17D yellow fever vaccine. The sequencing here drew on CD4+ T cells sorted from PBMCs, taken 5 days after the yellow fever booster vaccination. V is TRBV12-3 or TRBV12-4 and J is TRBJ2-7; D is undetermined. For the CDR3, the DNA is TGTGCCAGCAGTTTTGAATATGGGCAGTACTTC. It yields the protein CASSFEYGQYF.